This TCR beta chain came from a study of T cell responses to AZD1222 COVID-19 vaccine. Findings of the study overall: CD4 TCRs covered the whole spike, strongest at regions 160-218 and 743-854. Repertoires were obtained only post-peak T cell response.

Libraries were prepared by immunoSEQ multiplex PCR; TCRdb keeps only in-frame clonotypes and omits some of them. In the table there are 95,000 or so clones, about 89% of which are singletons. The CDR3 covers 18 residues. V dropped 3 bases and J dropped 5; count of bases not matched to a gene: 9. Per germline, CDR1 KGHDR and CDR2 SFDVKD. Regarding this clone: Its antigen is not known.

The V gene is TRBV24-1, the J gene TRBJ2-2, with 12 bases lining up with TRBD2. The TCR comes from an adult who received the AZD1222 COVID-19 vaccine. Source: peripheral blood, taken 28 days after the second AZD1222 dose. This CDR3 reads CATSDPLTSGRRTGELFF. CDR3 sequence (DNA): TGTGCCACCAGTGATCCCCTGACTAGCGGGAGAAGGACCGGGGAGCTGTTTTTT.